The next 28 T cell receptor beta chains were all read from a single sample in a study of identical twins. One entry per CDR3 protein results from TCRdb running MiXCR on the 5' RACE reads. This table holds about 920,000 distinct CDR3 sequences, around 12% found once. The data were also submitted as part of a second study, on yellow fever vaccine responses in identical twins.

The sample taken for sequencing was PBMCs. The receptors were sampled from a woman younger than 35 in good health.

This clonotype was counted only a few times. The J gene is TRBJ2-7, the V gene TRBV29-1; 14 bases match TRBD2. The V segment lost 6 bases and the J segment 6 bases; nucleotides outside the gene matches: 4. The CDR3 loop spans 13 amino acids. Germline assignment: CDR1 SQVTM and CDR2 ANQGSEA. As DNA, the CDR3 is TGCAGCGTGGGGACTAGCGGGAGTAGCGAGCAGTACTTC. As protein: CSVGTSGSSEQYF.

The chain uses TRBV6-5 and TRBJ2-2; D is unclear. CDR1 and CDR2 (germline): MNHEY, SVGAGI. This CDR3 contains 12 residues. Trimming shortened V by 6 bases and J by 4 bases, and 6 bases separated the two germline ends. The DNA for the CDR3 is TGTGCCAGCAGATGGGTCACCGGGGAGCTGTTTTTT. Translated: CASRWVTGELFF.

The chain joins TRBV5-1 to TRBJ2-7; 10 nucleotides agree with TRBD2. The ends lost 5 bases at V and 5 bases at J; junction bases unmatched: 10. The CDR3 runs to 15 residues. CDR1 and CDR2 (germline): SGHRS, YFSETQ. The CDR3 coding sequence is TGCGCCAGCAGGATACCGGGACTAGCGAATCACGAGCAGTACGTC. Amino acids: CASRIPGLANHEQYV.

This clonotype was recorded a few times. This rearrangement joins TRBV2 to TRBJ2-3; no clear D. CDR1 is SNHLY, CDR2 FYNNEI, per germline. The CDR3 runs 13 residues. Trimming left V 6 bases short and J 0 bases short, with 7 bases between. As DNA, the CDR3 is TGTGCCAGCAGGGCAGAGAGCACAGATACGCAGTATTTT. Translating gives CASRAESTDTQYF.

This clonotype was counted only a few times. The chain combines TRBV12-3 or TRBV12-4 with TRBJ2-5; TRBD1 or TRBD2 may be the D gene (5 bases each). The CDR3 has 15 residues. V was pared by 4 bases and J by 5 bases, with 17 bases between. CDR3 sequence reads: CASSSADIPPETQYF. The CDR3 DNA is TGTGCCAGCAGTTCAGCGGACATCCCTCCGGAGACCCAGTACTTC.

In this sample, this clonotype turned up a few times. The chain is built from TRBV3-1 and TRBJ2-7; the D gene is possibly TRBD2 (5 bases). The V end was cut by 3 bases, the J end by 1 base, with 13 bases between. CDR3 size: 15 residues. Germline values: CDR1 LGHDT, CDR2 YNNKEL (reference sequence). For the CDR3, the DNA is TGTGCCAGCAGCCATGTGGGAGTAGGGTCCTACGAGCAGTACTTC. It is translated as CASSHVGVGSYEQYF.

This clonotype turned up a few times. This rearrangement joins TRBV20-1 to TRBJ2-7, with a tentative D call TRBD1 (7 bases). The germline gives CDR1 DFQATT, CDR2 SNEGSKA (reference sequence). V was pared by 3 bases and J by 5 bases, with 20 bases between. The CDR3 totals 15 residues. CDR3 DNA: TGCAGTGCTAGTATCCCCGCCCAGGGGGGCCACGAGCAGTACTTC. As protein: CSASIPAQGGHEQYF.

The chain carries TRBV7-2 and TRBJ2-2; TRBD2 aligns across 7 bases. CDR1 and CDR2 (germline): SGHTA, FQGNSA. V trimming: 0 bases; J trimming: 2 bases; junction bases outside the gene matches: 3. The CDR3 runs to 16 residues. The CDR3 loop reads CASSLALAANTGELFF. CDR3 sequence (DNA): TGTGCCAGCAGCTTAGCTCTAGCGGCTAACACCGGGGAGCTGTTTTTT.

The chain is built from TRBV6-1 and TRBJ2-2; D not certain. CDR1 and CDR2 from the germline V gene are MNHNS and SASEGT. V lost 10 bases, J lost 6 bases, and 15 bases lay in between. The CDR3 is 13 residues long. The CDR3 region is CATVGDLPGELFF. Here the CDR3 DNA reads TGTGCCACCGTCGGCGACCTCCCCGGGGAGCTGTTTTTT.

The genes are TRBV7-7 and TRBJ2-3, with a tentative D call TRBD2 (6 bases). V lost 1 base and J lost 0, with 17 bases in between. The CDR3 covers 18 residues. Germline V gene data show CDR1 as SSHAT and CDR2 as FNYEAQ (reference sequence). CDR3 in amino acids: CASSLGSAGMTSTDTQYF. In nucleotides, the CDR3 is TGTGCCAGCAGCTTAGGATCGGCGGGAATGACTAGCACAGATACGCAGTATTTT. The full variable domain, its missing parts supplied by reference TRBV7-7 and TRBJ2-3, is GAGVSQSPRYKVTKRGQDVTLRCDPISSHATLYWYQQALGQGPEFLTYFNYEAQPDKSGLPSDRFSAERPEGSISTLTIQRTEQRDSAMYRCASSLGSAGMTSTDTQYFGPGTRLTVL.

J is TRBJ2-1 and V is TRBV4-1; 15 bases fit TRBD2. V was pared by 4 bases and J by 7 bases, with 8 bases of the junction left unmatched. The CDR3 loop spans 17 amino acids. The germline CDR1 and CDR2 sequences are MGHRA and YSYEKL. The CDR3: CASSLPGLAGGGNEQFF. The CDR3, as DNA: TGCGCCAGCAGCCTACCGGGACTAGCGGGAGGAGGGAATGAGCAGTTCTTC.

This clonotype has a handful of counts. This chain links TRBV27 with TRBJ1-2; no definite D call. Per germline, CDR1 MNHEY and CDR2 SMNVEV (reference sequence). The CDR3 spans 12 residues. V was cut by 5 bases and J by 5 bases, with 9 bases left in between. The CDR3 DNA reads TGTGCCAGCAGTCACGACGGGTATGGCTACACCTTC. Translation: CASSHDGYGYTF.

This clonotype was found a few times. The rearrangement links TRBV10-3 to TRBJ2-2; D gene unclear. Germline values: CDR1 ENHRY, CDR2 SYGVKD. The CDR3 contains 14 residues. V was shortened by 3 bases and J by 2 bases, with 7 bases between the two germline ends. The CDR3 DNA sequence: TGTGCCATCAGTGACATGGGTAACACCGGGGAGCTGTTTTTT. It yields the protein CAISDMGNTGELFF.

The CDR3 coding sequence is TGTGCCAGCAGCGCCGGAAATGAAGCTTTCTTT. Translation gives CASSAGNEAFF. This rearrangement joins TRBV5-6 to TRBJ1-1; unclear D gene. The CDR3 is made up of 11 amino acids. Germline CDR1 and CDR2: SGHDT and YYEEEE. V lost 4 bases, J lost 7 bases, and 8 bases lay in between.

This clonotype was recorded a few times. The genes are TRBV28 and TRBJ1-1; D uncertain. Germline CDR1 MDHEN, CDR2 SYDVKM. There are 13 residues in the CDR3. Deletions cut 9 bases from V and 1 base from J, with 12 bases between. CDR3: CASKQPANTEAFF. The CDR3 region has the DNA TGTGCCAGTAAACAGCCAGCGAACACTGAAGCTTTCTTT.

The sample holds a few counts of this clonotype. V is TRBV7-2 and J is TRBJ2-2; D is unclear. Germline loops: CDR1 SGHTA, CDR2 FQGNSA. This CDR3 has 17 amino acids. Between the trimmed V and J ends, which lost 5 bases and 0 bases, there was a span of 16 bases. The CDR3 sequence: CASSRAKDAPNTGELFF. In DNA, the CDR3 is TGTGCCAGCAGCCGAGCAAAGGACGCCCCGAACACCGGGGAGCTGTTTTTT.

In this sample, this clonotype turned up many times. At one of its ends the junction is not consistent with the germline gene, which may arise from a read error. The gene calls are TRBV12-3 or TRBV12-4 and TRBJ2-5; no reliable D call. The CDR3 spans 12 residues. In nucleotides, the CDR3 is TGCGCCAGCAGCTTCCGGCGGGAGACCCAGTACTTC. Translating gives CASSFRRETQYF.

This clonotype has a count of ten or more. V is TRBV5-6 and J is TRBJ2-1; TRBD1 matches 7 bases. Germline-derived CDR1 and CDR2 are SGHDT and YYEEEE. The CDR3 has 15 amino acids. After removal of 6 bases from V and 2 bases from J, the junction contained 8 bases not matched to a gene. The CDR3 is CASKIPGTAYNEQFF. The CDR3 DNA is TGTGCCAGCAAGATCCCCGGGACAGCCTACAATGAGCAGTTCTTC.

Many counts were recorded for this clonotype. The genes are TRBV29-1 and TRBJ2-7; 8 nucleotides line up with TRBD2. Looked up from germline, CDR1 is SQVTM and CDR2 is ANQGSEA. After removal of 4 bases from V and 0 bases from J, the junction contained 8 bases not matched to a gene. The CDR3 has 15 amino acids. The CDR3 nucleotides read TGCAGCGTTGGAGAGACTAGCGACCACTCCTACGAGCAGTACTTC. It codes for CSVGETSDHSYEQYF.

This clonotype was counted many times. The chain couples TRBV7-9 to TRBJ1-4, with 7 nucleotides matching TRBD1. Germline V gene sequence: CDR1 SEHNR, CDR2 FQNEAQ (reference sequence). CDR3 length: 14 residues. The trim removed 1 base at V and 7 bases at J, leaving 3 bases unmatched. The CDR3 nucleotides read TGTGCCAGCAGCTTAGTAGGGGGCTTTGAAAAACTGTTTTTT. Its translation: CASSLVGGFEKLFF.

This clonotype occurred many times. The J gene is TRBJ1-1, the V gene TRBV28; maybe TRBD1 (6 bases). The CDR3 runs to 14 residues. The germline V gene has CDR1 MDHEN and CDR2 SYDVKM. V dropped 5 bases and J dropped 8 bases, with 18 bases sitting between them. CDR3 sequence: CASSLVRGGVEAFF. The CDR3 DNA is TGTGCCAGCAGTCTCGTGAGGGGGGGGGTCGAAGCTTTCTTT. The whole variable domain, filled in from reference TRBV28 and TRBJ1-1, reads DVKVTQSSRYLVKRTGEKVFLECVQDMDHENMFWYRQDPGLGLRLIYFSYDVKMKEKGDIPEGYSVSREKKERFSLILESASTNQTSMYLCASSLVRGGVEAFFGQGTRLTVV.

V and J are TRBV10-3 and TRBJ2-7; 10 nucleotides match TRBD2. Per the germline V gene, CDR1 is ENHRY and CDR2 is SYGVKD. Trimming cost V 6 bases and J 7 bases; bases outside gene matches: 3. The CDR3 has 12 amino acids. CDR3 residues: CAISEAGGEQYV. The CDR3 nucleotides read TGTGCCATCAGCGAAGCGGGAGGGGAGCAGTACGTC.

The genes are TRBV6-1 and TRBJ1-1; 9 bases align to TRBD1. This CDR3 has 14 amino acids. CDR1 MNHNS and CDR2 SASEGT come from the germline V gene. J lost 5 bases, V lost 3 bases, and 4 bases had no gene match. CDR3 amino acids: CASSEGTGRTEAFF. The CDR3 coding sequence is TGTGCCAGCAGTGAGGGGACAGGGAGAACTGAAGCTTTCTTT.

CDR3 region: CASSAYRAGELFF. CDR3 nucleotide sequence: TGTGCCAGCAGCGCGTACAGGGCGGGGGAGCTGTTTTTT. V and J are TRBV7-6 and TRBJ2-2; D possibly corresponds to TRBD1 (6 bases). Between the trimmed V and J ends, which lost 5 bases and 8 bases, there was a span of 12 bases. Germline CDR1 and CDR2: SGHVS and FNYEAQ. The CDR3 contains 13 residues.

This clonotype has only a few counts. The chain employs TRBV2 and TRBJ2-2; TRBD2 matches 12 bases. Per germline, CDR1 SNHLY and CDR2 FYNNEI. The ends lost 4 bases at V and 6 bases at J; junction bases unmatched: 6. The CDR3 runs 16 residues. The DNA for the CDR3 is TGTGCCAGCAGTGTGTGGACTAGCGGGGCTTCCGGGGAGCTGTTTTTT. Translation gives CASSVWTSGASGELFF.

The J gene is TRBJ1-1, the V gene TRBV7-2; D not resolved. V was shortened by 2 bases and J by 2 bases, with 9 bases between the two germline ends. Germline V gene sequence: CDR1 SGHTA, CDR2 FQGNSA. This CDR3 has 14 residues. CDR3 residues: CASSLWASNTEAFF. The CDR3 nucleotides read TGTGCCAGCAGCTTATGGGCATCCAACACTGAAGCTTTCTTT.

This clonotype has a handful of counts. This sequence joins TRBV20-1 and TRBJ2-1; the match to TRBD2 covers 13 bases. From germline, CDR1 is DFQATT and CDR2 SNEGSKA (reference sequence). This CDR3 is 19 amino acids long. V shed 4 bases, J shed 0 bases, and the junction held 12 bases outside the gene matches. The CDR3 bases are TGCAGTGCTATACCCCGGGGACTAGCGGGGCCCAGCTCCTACAATGAGCAGTTCTTC. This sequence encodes CSAIPRGLAGPSSYNEQFF.

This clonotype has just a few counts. CDR3 in DNA: TGTGCCAGCAGTTCATCCGGGACAGGGGTCCCGAGCTCCTACAATGAGCAGTTCTTC. It is translated as CASSSSGTGVPSSYNEQFF. The J gene is TRBJ2-1, the V gene TRBV12-3 or TRBV12-4; 10 nucleotides match TRBD1. After removal of 4 bases from V and 0 bases from J, the junction contained 12 bases not matched to a gene. There are 19 residues in the CDR3.